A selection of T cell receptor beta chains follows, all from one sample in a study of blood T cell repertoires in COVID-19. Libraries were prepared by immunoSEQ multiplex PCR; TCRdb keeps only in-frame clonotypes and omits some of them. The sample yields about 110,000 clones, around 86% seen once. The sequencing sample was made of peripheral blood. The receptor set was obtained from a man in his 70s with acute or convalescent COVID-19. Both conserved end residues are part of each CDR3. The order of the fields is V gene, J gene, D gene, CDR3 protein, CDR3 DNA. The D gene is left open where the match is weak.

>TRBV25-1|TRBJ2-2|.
CASRGAGYTGELFF
TGTGCCAGCAGGGGGGCAGGGTACACCGGGGAGCTGTTTTTT
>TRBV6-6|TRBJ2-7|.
CASSYFPGDEQYF
TGTGCCAGCAGTTATTTCCCCGGGGACGAGCAGTACTTC
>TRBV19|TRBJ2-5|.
CASSIAGVETQYF
TGTGCCAGTAGTATCGCAGGGGTAGAGACCCAGTACTTC
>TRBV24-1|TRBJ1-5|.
CATSVTGNQPQHF
TGTGCCACCAGTGTTACGGGCAATCAGCCCCAGCATTTT
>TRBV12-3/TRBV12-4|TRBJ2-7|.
CASSVAGTTVQYF
TGTGCCAGCAGCGTCGCCGGGACAACTGTGCAGTACTTC
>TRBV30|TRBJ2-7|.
CAWSVPGYEQYF
TGTGCCTGGAGTGTTCCCGGCTACGAGCAGTACTTC
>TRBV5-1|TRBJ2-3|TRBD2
CASRRELSTDTQYF
TGCGCCAGCAGGCGGGAGTTAAGCACAGATACGCAGTATTTT
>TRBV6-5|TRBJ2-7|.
CASRPRQAAYEQYF
TGTGCCAGCAGACCCCGACAGGCCGCCTACGAGCAGTACTTC
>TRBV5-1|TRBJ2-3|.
CASSPEAWADTQYF
TGCGCCAGCAGCCCGGAGGCATGGGCAGATACGCAGTATTTT
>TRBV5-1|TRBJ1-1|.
CASRGGTEAFF
TGCGCCAGCAGGGGGGGTACTGAAGCTTTCTTT
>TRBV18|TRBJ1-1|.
CASTTDRNTEAFF
TGTGCCAGCACCACGGACAGGAACACTGAAGCTTTCTTT
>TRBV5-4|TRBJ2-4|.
CASSLGGTGNIQYF
TGTGCCAGCAGCTTGGGGGGTACGGGGAACATTCAGTACTTC
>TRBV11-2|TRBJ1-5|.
CASTLRIGQPQHF
TGTGCCAGCACCTTGCGAATCGGTCAGCCCCAGCATTTT
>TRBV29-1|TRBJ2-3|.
CSVVRVSSTDTQYF
TGCAGCGTTGTGAGAGTTTCAAGCACAGATACGCAGTATTTT